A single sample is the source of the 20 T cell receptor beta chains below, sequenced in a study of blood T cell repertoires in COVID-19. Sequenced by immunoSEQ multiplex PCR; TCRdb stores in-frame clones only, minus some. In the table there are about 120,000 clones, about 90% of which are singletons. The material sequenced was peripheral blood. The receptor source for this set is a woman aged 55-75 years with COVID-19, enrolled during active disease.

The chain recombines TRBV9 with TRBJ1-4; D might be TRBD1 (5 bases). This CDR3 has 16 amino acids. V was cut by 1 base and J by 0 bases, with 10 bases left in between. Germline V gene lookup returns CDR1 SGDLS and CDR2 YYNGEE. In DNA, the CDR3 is TGTGCCAGCAGCGTAAGGGTAGGGGCAACTAATGAAAAACTGTTTTTT. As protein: CASSVRVGATNEKLFF.

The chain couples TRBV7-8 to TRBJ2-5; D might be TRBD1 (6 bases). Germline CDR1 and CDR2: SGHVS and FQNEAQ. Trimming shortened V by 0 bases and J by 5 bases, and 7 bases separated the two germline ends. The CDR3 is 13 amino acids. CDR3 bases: TGTGCCAGCAGCTTAGCGCAGGGGGAGACCCAGTACTTC. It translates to CASSLAQGETQYF.

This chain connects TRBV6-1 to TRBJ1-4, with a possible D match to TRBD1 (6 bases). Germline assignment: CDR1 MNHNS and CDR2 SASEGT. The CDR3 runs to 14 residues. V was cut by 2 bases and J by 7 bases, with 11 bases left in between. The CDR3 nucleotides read TGTGCCAGCAGTGAACTAGAACAGGGTGAAAAACTGTTTTTT. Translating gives CASSELEQGEKLFF.

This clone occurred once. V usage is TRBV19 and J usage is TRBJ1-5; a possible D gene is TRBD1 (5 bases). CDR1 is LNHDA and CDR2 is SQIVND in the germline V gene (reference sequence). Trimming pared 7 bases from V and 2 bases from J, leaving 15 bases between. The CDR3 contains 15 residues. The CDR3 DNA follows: TGTGCCAGTACCACGGGGGGTAGGGGCAATCAGCCCCAGCATTTT. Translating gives CASTTGGRGNQPQHF.

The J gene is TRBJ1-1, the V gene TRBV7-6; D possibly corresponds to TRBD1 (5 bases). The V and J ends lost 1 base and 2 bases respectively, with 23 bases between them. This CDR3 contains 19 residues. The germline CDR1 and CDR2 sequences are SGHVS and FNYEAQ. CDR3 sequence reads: CASSLVYVAVGRANTEAFF. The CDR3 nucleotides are TGTGCCAGCAGCTTAGTCTATGTCGCGGTGGGCAGGGCTAACACTGAAGCTTTCTTT.

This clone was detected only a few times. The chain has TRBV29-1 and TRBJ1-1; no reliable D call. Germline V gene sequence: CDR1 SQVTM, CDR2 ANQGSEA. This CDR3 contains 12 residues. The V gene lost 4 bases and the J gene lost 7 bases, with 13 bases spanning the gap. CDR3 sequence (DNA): TGCAGCGTTGCAGCGGGCGCAGGTGAAGCTTTCTTT. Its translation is CSVAAGAGEAFF.

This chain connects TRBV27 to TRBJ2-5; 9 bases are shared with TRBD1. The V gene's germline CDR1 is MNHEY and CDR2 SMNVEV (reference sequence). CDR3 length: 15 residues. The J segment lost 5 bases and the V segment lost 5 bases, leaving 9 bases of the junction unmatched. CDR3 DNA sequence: TGTGCCAGCAGTATCACCTCCGGGACAGGGGAGACCCAGTACTTC. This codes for CASSITSGTGETQYF.

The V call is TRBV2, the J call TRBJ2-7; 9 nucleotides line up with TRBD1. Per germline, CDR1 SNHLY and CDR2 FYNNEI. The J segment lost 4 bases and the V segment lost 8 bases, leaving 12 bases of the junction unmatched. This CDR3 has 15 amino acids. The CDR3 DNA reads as TGTGCCAGCGGGAGGCCGGGACAGGGAGTGTACGAGCAGTACTTC. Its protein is CASGRPGQGVYEQYF.

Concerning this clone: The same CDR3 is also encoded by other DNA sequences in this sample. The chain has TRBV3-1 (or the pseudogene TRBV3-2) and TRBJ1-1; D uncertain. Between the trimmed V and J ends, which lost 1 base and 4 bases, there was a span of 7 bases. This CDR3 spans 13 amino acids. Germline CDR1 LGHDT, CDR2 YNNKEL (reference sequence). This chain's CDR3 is CASSQVGGTEAFF. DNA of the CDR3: TGTGCCAGCAGCCAAGTAGGAGGCACTGAAGCTTTCTTT.

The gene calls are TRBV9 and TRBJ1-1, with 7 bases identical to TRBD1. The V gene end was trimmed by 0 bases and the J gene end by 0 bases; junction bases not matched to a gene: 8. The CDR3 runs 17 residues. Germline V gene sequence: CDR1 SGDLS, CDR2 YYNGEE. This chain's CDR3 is CASSVGLLGQMNTEAFF. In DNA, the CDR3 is TGTGCCAGCAGCGTAGGTTTGTTGGGACAGATGAACACTGAAGCTTTCTTT.

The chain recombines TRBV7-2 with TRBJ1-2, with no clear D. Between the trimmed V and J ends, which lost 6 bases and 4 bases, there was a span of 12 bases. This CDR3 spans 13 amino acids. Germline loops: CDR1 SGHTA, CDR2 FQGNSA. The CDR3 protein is CASSPYTLYGYTF. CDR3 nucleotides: TGTGCCAGCAGTCCCTATACTCTCTATGGCTACACCTTC.

The chain's CDR3 is CASSRTGPLHF. In DNA, the CDR3 is TGTGCCAGCTCACGTACCGGACCCCTCCACTTT. The V call is TRBV9, the J call TRBJ1-6, with D unclear. The CDR3 runs 11 residues. Deletions cut 7 bases from V and 12 bases from J, with 11 bases between. CDR1 is SGDLS and CDR2 is YYNGEE in the germline V gene.

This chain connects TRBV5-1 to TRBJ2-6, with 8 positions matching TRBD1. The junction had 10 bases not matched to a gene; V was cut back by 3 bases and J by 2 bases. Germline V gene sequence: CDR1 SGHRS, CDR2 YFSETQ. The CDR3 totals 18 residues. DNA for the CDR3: TGCGCCAGCAGCTCCCTACCCCCGGACAGGGCTGGGGCCAACGTCCTGACTTTC. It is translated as CASSSLPPDRAGANVLTF.

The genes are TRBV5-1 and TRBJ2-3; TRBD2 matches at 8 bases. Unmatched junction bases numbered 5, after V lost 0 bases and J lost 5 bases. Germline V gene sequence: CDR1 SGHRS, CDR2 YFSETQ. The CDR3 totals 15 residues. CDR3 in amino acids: CASSLVASGQDTQYF. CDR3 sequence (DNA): TGCGCCAGCAGCTTGGTGGCTAGCGGGCAAGATACGCAGTATTTT.

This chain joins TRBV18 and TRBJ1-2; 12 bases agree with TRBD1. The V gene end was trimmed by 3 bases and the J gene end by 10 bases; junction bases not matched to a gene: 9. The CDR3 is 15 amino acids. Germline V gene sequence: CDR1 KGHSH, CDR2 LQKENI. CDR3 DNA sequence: TGTGCCAGCTCACCTCAAACCGGGACAGGGGGCCCCTACACCTTC. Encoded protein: CASSPQTGTGGPYTF.

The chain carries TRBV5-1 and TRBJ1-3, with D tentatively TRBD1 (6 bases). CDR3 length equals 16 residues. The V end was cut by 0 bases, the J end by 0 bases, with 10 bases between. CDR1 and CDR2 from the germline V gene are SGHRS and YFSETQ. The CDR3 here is CASSLGRQDSGNTIYF. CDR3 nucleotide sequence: TGCGCCAGCAGCTTGGGGAGACAGGACTCTGGAAACACCATATATTTT.

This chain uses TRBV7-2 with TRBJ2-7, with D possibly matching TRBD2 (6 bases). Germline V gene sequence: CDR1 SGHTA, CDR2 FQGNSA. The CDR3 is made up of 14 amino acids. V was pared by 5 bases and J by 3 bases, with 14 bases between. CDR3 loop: CASSTDGGSYEQYF. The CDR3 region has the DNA TGTGCCAGCAGCACGGACGGAGGGAGCTACGAGCAGTACTTC.

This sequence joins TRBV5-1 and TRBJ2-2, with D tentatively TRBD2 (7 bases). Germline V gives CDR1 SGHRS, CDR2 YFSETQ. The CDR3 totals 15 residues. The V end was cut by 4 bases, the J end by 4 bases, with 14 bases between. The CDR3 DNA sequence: TGCGCCAGCAGCCTGGATCGGGGGGCCACCGGGGAGCTGTTTTTT. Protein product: CASSLDRGATGELFF.

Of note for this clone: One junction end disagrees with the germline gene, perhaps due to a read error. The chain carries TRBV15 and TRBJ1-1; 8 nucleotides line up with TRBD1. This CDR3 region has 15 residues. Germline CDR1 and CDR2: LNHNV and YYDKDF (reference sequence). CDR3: CATSSYRGENAEAFF. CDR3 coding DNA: TGTGCCACCAGCTCCTACAGGGGGGAGAACGCTGAAGCTTTCTTT.

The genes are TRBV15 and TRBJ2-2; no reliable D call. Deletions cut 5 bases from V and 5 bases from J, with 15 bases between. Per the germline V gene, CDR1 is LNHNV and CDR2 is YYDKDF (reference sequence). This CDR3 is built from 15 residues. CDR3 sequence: CATSRWSGLTGELFF. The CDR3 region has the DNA TGTGCCACCAGCCGGTGGTCGGGTCTAACCGGGGAGCTGTTTTTT.